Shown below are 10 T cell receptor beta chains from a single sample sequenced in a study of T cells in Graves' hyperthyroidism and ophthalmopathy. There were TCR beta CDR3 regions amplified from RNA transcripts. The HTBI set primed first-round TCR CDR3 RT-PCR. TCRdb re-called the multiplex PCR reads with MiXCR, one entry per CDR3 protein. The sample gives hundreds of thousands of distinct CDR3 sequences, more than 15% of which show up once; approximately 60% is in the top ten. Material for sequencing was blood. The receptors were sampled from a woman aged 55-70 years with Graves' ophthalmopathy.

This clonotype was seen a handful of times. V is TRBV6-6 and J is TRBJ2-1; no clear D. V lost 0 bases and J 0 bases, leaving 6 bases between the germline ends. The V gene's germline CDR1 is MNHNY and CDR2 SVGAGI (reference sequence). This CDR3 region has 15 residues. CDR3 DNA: TGTGCCAGCAGTTACTCCCCCAGCTCCTACAATGAGCAGTTCTTC. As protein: CASSYSPSSYNEQFF.

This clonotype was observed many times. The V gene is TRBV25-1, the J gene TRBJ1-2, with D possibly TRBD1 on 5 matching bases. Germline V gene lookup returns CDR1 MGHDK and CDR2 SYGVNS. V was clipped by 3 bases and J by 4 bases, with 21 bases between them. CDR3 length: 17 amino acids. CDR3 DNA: TGTGCCAGCAGTGAGCTCATCCCCGGGACGCATATCTATGGCTACACCTTC. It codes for CASSELIPGTHIYGYTF.

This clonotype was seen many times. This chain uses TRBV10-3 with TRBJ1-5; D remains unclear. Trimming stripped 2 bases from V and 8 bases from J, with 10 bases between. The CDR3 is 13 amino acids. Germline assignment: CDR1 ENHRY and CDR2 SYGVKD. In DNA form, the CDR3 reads TGTGCCATCAGTGAGAGGTTGGAGGAGCCCCAGCATTTT. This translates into CAISERLEEPQHF.

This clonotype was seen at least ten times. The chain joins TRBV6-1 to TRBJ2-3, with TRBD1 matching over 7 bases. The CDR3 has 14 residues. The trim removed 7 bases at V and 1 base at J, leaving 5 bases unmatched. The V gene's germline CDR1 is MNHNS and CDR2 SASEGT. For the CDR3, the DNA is TGTGCCAGCATGTGGACAGGACGCACAGATACGCAGTATTTT. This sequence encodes CASMWTGRTDTQYF.

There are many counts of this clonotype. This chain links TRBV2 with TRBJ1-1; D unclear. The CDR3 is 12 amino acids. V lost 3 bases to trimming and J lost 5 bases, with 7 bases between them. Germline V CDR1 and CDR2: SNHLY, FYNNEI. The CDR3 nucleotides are TGTGCCAGCAGTGATTCGACAACTGAAGCTTTCTTT. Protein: CASSDSTTEAFF.

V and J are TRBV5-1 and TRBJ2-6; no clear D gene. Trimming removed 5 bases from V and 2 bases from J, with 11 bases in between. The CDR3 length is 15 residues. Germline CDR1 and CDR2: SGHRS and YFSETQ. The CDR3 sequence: CASSLTYAGANVLTF. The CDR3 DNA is TGCGCCAGCAGTCTTACGTACGCTGGGGCCAACGTCCTGACTTTC. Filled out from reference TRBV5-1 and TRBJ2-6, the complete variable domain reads KAGVTQTPRYLIKTRGQQVTLSCSPISGHRSVSWYQQTPGQGLQFLFEYFSETQRNKGNFPGRFSGRQFSNSRSEMNVSTLELGDSALYLCASSLTYAGANVLTFGAGSRLTVL.

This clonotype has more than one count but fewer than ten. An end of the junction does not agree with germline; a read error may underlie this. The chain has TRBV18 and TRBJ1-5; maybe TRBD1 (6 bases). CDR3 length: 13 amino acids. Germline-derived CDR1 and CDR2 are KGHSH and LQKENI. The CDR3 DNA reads TGTGCCAGCTCACCGGGGGGCAATCAGTCCCAGCATTTT. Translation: CASSPGGNQSQHF.

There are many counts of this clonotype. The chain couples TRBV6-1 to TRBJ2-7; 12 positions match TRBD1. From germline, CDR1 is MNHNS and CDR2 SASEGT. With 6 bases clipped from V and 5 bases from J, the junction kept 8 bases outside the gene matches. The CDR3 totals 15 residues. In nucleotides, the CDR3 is TGTGCCAGCAGGGTTCTGGGACAGGGGGCCAACGAGCAGTACTTC. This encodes CASRVLGQGANEQYF.

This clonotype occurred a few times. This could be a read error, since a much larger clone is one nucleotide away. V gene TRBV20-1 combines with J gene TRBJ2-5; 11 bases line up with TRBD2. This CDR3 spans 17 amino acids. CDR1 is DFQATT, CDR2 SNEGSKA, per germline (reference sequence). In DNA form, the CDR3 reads TGCAATGCTCGACCCCCTAGCGGGGGGAAAACACAAGAGACCCAGTACTTC. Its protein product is CNARPPSGGKTQETQYF.

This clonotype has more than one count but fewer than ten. DNA of the CDR3: TGCAGTGCTAGACGGACAGGGGGCGATGTTAAAGCTTTCTTT. Protein product: CSARRTGGDVKAFF. The V and J genes are TRBV20-1 and TRBJ1-1; 11 bases agree with TRBD1. The germline V gene encodes CDR1 DFQATT and CDR2 SNEGSKA (reference sequence). The CDR3 is made up of 14 amino acids. V lost 2 bases, J lost 9 bases, and 8 bases stayed unmatched.